This TCR beta chain was obtained from a study of blood T cell repertoires in COVID-19. Study-level background: Donors in the United States, Italy and Spain gave samples during acute or convalescent COVID-19. PBMCs, B-cell-depleted T cells, or T cells were the source of the cDNA or gDNA that made up the material.

Authors' processing steps: Amplification of reference gene primers was used by the study to estimate nucleated cell counts. Some clones are missing from TCRdb's copy, which holds only in-frame ones; the method was immunoSEQ multiplex PCR. Clonal size and the V and J genes are those of that table, whereas D and trimming came from the DNA. This table holds 95,000 to 100,000 clones, approximately 80% found once. This clone came up a few times. This CDR3 is built from 14 residues. The V gene's germline CDR1 is MNHEY and CDR2 SVGAGI. V gave up 6 bases and J gave up 5 bases; unmatched junction bases: 7. The sequence was collected from a man between 65 and 85 years old with acute or convalescent COVID-19. The sample comprised peripheral blood. This chain uses TRBV6-5 with TRBJ1-1; 9 nucleotides match TRBD1. The CDR3 spells CASRMPGQGTEAFF. The CDR3 DNA follows: TGTGCCAGCAGGATGCCGGGACAGGGAACTGAAGCTTTCTTT.